This T cell receptor beta chain was documented in a study of CD8 T cell repertoires and HIV-1 epitope variants. The repertoire was sequenced with immunoSEQ multiplex PCR; TCRdb's copy has only in-frame clones and lacks some. The sample lists 95,000 or so clones, almost 75% seen once, with roughly 25% in the top ten. The CDR3 is made up of 14 amino acids. After removal of 0 bases from V and 9 bases from J, the junction contained 4 bases not matched to a gene. Germline assignment: CDR1 LGHNA and CDR2 YNFKEQ. Specimen: uncultured baseline CD8+ T cells from peripheral blood mononuclear cells (PBMCs). The TCR comes from a male donor with HIV. The rearrangement joins TRBV4-2 to TRBJ2-7; 11 bases are shared with TRBD2. The CDR3 region has the DNA TGTGCCAGCAGCCAAGACCTAGCGGGAGGCTCGCAGTACTTC. Protein product: CASSQDLAGGSQYF.